This T cell receptor (beta chain) appears in the sequencing data of a study of T cell responses to AZD1222 COVID-19 vaccine. Whole-study results and caveats: Two doses of AZD1222 preceded a rise in Spike-specific TCR breadth and depth.

As regards this clone: Antigen unknown.

V lost 5 bases, J lost 13 bases, and 17 bases lay in between. Germline V gene sequence: CDR1 MDHEN, CDR2 SYDVKM. The length of the CDR3 is 13 residues. Sequenced by immunoSEQ multiplex PCR; TCRdb stores in-frame clones only, minus some. There are roughly 150,000 clones in the sample; 90% occur only once, and about 1.7% lies in the top ten. This material consisted of peripheral blood, taken on day 0 of AZD1222 vaccination. The sequence came from an adult in good health. The rearrangement uses TRBV28 and TRBJ1-4; D is ambiguous. In DNA form, the CDR3 reads TGTGCCAGCAGTCTAGAACCAGGCGACGGACTGTTTTTT. This codes for CASSLEPGDGLFF.